This T cell receptor (beta chain) comes out of a study of shared T cell receptors in the human thymus. The repertoire was sequenced with immunoSEQ multiplex PCR; TCRdb's copy has only in-frame clones and lacks some. The sample shows some 720,000 clones, around 89% of them seen only once. Looked up from germline, CDR1 is LNHDA and CDR2 is SQIVND (reference sequence). Trimming at V came to 8 bases and at J to 2 bases, leaving 7 bases not matched to a gene. The CDR3 is made up of 15 amino acids. This sample was also put to use in a study of human thymus T cells.

The J gene is TRBJ2-2, the V gene TRBV19; 8 bases match TRBD1. The source of this sequence is a boy less than two years old with a congenital heart defect. Sequenced sample: thymocytes. The CDR3 region is CASGRQGSNTGELFF. The DNA for the CDR3 is TGTGCCAGTGGAAGACAGGGGTCAAACACCGGGGAGCTGTTTTTT.